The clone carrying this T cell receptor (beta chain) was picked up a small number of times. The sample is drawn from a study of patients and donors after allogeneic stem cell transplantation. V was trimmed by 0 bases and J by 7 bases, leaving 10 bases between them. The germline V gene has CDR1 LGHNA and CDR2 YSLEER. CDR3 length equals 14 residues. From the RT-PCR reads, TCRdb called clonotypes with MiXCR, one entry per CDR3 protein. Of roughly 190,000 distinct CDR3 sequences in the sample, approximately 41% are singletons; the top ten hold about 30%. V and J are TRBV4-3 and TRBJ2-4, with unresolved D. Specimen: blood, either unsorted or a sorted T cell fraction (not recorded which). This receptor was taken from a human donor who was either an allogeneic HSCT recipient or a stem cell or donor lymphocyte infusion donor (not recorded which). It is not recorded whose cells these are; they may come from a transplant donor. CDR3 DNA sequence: TGCGCCAGCAGCCAAGAGTTGATGTTGAACATTCAGTACTTC. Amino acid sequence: CASSQELMLNIQYF.